This T cell receptor beta chain was sequenced during a study of CD8+CD57+ T cells in acquired aplastic anemia. Study-level background: Sorted CD4+ and CD8+ cells gave a mean 3.2 ug DNA, range roughly 0.19 to 27.4 ug. Study observations and caveats: Found in both controls and patients were 25 to 35 CD8+ CDR3 sequences.

Comments on this clonotype: Its matching antigen is unknown.

Patients picked for sequencing had shown CD8+CD57+ cell expansion detected by flow cytometry. The study sampled blood from patients who had received no therapy. The CDR3 extends over 11 amino acids. The germline V and J ends were trimmed by 2 bases and 9 bases, with 8 bases remaining between them. Germline-derived CDR1 and CDR2 are MDHEN and SYDVKM. Genomic DNA, the template, was used for profiling of the TCR beta VDJ and CDR3. One entry per CDR3 protein results from TCRdb running MiXCR on the reads. The sample lists tens of thousands of distinct CDR3 sequences; approximately 70% were seen once. The clonotype comes from a human donor with aplastic anemia. Sequenced sample: sorted CD4+, CD8+, or CD8+CD57+ T cells (not recorded which) from PBMCs. The V call is TRBV28, the J call TRBJ2-7; possible D gene TRBD2, 5 bases. CDR3 residues: CASSLEGGQYF. DNA for the CDR3: TGTGCCAGCAGTTTAGAGGGCGGGCAGTACTTC. The variable domain in full, completed from reference TRBV28 and TRBJ2-7, reads DVKVTQSSRYLVKRTGEKVFLECVQDMDHENMFWYRQDPGLGLRLIYFSYDVKMKEKGDIPEGYSVSREKKERFSLILESASTNQTSMYLCASSLEGGQYFGPGTRLTVT.